The rows below give T cell receptor beta chains drawn from one sample of a study of blood T cells in healthy people across ages. MiXCR, applied by TCRdb to the 5' RACE reads, yields one record per CDR3 protein. This sample carries 540,000 or so distinct CDR3 sequences, 27% of them seen once, and the ten largest clones take approximately 17%. Sequenced: blood. These receptors originate from a woman in her 70s in good health. Each CDR3 is given with its conserved first and last residue. D genes are given only for firm matches. Some rows mark clone size as missing; the rest say once, few, many or name a class of expanded clone.

cdr3_length	j_call	d_call	v_call	clone_size	cdr3_nt	cdr3_aa
16	TRBJ2-4	TRBD1	TRBV12-3/TRBV12-4	.	TGTGCCAGCAGCTCGACAGGGTATGGGGTTAAAAACATTCAGTACTTC	CASSSTGYGVKNIQYF
14	TRBJ2-7	.	TRBV20-1	few	TGCAGTGCTAGTTTTCCAGGCCAACAATACGAGCAGTACTTC	CSASFPGQQYEQYF
13	TRBJ2-1	TRBD2	TRBV29-1	few	TGCAGCGCCGGGACTAGAAACGGCAATGAGCAGTTCTTC	CSAGTRNGNEQFF
15	TRBJ1-1	TRBD1	TRBV5-1	once	TGCGCCAGCAGCATACAGGGGCCAACGAACACTGAAGCTTTCTTT	CASSIQGPTNTEAFF
12	TRBJ2-2	.	TRBV11-3	.	TGTGCCAGCAGCTCGGGGGCCCGGGAGCTGTTTTTT	CASSSGARELFF
15	TRBJ2-3	.	TRBV5-1	few	TGCGCCAGCAGCTTGGAGGCAGGGGAGGCAGATACGCAGTATTTT	CASSLEAGEADTQYF
12	TRBJ2-7	.	TRBV6-5	.	TGTGCCAGCAGTTACTCGGCGGGCGAGCAGTACTTC	CASSYSAGEQYF
15	TRBJ2-3	TRBD1	TRBV7-2	few	TGTGCCAGCAGCCCCACCGGGACAGTGGGAGATACGCAGTATTTT	CASSPTGTVGDTQYF
13	TRBJ2-3	.	TRBV4-3	few	TGCGCCAGCAGCCAAGATTGGCGGGGTGGGCAGTATTTT	CASSQDWRGGQYF
14	TRBJ1-2	.	TRBV25-1	few	TGTGCCAGCAGTGAATTAGGGGGGCTAAGGGGCTACACCTTC	CASSELGGLRGYTF
15	TRBJ2-5	.	TRBV5-1	.	TGCGCCAGCAAGAACGGGCCCACGTACCAAGAGACCCAGTACTTC	CASKNGPTYQETQYF
14	TRBJ1-2	.	TRBV29-1	few	TGCAGCGTTGAGCCTGCCGGGACCATCTATGGCTACACCTTC	CSVEPAGTIYGYTF
19	TRBJ1-2	.	TRBV5-1	.	TGCGCCAGCACAATAGAAGAATTTACCACAGGGCGCGGGGACTATGGCTACACCTTC	CASTIEEFTTGRGDYGYTF
12	TRBJ2-7	.	TRBV7-9	.	TGTGCCAGCAGCTTAAATCAGTACGAGCAGTACTTC	CASSLNQYEQYF
14	TRBJ1-2	.	TRBV6-5	few	TGTGCCAGCAGTTACTCGAGAGGGACTAGTGGCTACACCTTC	CASSYSRGTSGYTF
13	TRBJ1-4	TRBD1	TRBV4-2	.	TGTGCCAGCAGCCGGGACAGAATCGAAAAACTGTTTTTT	CASSRDRIEKLFF
14	TRBJ2-5	.	TRBV6-2/TRBV6-3	few	TGTGCCAGCAGTGGTTCTAGCAGAGGTCGAGAGCAGTACTTC	CASSGSSRGREQYF
16	TRBJ1-1	TRBD1	TRBV20-1	.	TGCAGTGCTCAAATCGGGACAGGGGTTCGGAACACTGAAGCTTTCTTT	CSAQIGTGVRNTEAFF
14	TRBJ1-4	.	TRBV6-4	once	TGTGCCAGCAGTGCAGACGGGACTAATGAAAAACTGTTTTTT	CASSADGTNEKLFF
14	TRBJ2-7	TRBD2	TRBV20-1	.	TGCAGTGCGAGCCGACTAGCGGGAGTCTACGAGCAGTACTTC	CSASRLAGVYEQYF
17	TRBJ2-4	.	TRBV21-1	.	TGTGCCAGCAGCAAAGACGGGAGATCACTAGCCAAAAACATTCAGTACTTC	CASSKDGRSLAKNIQYF
16	TRBJ2-1	.	TRBV20-1	few	TGCAGTGCTAGACCACGACTATTTATCTCCTACAATGAGCAGTTCTTC	CSARPRLFISYNEQFF
15	TRBJ2-1	TRBD2	TRBV19	many	TGTGCCAGTAGTATCCTCCCGGGACTAGCGATTGAGCAGTTCTTC	CASSILPGLAIEQFF
16	TRBJ1-3	TRBD1	TRBV9	.	TGTGCCAGCAGCGTTCACGAGACAGGGGTTGGAAACACCATATATTTT	CASSVHETGVGNTIYF
14	TRBJ1-2	TRBD1	TRBV15	.	TGTGCCACCAGCGGACGACAGGGTTTTTATGGCTACACCTTC	CATSGRQGFYGYTF
15	TRBJ2-1	TRBD2	TRBV11-2	few	TGTGCCAGCAGCTTAGTTACGGGGGGGACCGATGAGCAGTTCTTC	CASSLVTGGTDEQFF
15	TRBJ1-2	.	TRBV19	.	TGTGCCAGTAGTATAGGCCCAGGCGCCCTGACCGGCTACACCTTC	CASSIGPGALTGYTF
16	TRBJ2-7	TRBD2	TRBV7-9	.	TGTGCCAGCAGCTCCCGCACTAGCGGGGAAATCTACGAGCAGTACTTC	CASSSRTSGEIYEQYF
15	TRBJ2-2	.	TRBV5-6	few	TGTGCCAGCAGCTCCCGTGCAGGGGTGGATGGGGAGCTGTTTTTT	CASSSRAGVDGELFF
15	TRBJ2-1	TRBD2	TRBV4-1	.	TGCGCCAGCAGCCAAGATCTCAGCGGGGGTTTAGGGCAGTTCTTC	CASSQDLSGGLGQFF
14	TRBJ2-1	.	TRBV5-1	few	TGCGCCAGCAGCTCCAACAGGGGAGGGGAGACCCAGTGCTTC	CASSSNRGGETQCF
15	TRBJ1-6	TRBD1	TRBV24-1	.	TGTGCCACCAGTGATGGGGAACAGGGGAATTCACCCCTCCCCTTT	CATSDGEQGNSPLPF
17	TRBJ1-2	TRBD1	TRBV11-2	few	TGTGCCAGCAGCTTAGGTTCATCCCGACAGGGAAGGTATGGCTACACCTTC	CASSLGSSRQGRYGYTF
15	TRBJ2-5	TRBD1	TRBV6-5	.	TGTGCCAGCAGTTTCGACAGGGTTTCTCGGGAGACCCAGTACTTC	CASSFDRVSRETQYF
13	TRBJ2-1	.	TRBV2	.	TGTGCCAGCACACCTTCCTTCTACAATGAGCAGTTCTTC	CASTPSFYNEQFF
14	TRBJ2-5	.	TRBV3-1	few	TGTGCCAGCAGCCAAGGCTTCGGGGTTGAGACCCAGTACTTC	CASSQGFGVETQYF
14	TRBJ2-5	.	TRBV6-2/TRBV6-3	few	TGTGCCAGCAGTTCCATACTAGGACTGAATGAGCAGCTCTTC	CASSSILGLNEQLF
14	TRBJ2-3	.	TRBV12-3/TRBV12-4	.	TGTGCCAGCAGTTTAAGGACGCCTCCAGATACGCAGTATTTT	CASSLRTPPDTQYF
11	TRBJ2-5	.	TRBV20-1	.	TGCAGTGCTAGAGAAGGAGGGACCCAGTACTTC	CSAREGGTQYF
13	TRBJ1-2	TRBD1	TRBV29-1	few	TGCAGCGTTGAGGGACAGGGGTCGTGGGGCTACACCTTC	CSVEGQGSWGYTF
14	TRBJ2-3	TRBD2	TRBV14	.	TGTGCCAGCCGACCTAGCGGGGGGGCACCAACGCAGTATTTT	CASRPSGGAPTQYF
15	TRBJ2-1	TRBD2	TRBV11-3	few	TGTGCCAGCAGCTTAGCGGGGGGGCTTAGCAATGAGCAGTTCTTC	CASSLAGGLSNEQFF
14	TRBJ2-7	TRBD1	TRBV27	.	TGTGCCAGCAAACGTAGACAGGGGGTCTACGAGCAGTACTTC	CASKRRQGVYEQYF
14	TRBJ1-4	.	TRBV4-2	.	TGTGCCAGCAGCCAAGGGCAGAGGGAAGAAAAACTGTTTTTT	CASSQGQREEKLFF
17	TRBJ2-1	.	TRBV5-1	few	TGCGCCAGCAGCTTGGGCGCGGCAGTTGGAGGAGCGGTGGAGCAGTTCTTC	CASSLGAAVGGAVEQFF
18	TRBJ2-1	TRBD2	TRBV7-9	.	TGTGCCAGCAGCTTAGGGGGGGGAGCACGAAGGGGTTACAATGAGCAGTTCTTC	CASSLGGGARRGYNEQFF
17	TRBJ2-7	TRBD2	TRBV4-1	few	TGCGCCAGCAGCCACGGACTAGCGGGGGCTATTAACTACGAGCAGTACTTC	CASSHGLAGAINYEQYF
14	TRBJ2-7	.	TRBV4-2	.	TGTGCCAGCAGCCAGGAGGGCTCACACTACGAGCAGTACTTC	CASSQEGSHYEQYF
13	TRBJ1-1	.	TRBV6-2/TRBV6-3	.	TGTGCCAGTAAGGGAGGGAGTAGGACTGAAGCTTTCTTT	CASKGGSRTEAFF